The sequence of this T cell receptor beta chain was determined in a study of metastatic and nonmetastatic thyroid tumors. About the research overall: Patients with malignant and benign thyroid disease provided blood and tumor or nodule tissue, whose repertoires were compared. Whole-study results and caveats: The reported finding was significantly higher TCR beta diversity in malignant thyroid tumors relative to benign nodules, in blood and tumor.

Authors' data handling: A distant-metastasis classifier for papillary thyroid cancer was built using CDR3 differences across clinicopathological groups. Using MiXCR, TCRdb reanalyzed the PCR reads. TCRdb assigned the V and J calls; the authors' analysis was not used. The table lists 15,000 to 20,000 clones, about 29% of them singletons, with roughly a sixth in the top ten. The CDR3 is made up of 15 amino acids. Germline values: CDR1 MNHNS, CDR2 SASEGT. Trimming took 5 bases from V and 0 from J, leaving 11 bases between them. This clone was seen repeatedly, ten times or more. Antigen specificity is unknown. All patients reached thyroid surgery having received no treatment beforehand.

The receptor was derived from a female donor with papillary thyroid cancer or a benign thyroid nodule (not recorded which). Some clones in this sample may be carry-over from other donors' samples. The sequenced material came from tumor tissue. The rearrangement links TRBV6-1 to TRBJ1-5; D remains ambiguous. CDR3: CASSSTTYSNQPQHF. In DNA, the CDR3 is TGTGCCAGCAGTTCGACGACCTATAGCAATCAGCCCCAGCATTTT.